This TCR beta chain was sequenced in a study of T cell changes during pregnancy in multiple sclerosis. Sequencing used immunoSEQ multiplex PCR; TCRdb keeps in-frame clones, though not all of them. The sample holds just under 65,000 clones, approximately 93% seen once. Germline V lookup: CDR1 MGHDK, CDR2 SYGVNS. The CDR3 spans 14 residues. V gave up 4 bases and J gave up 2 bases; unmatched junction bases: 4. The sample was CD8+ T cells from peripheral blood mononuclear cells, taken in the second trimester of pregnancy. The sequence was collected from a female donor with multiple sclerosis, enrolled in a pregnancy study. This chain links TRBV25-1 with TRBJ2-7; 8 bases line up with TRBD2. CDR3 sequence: CASSATSGPYEQYF. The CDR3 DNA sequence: TGTGCCAGCAGTGCAACTAGCGGTCCCTACGAGCAGTACTTC.